The source of this T cell receptor (beta chain) is a study of blood T cell repertoires in COVID-19. Study-level background: PBMCs, B-cell-depleted T cells, or T cells were the source of the cDNA or gDNA that made up the material.

TCRdb's copy holds only in-frame clones and misses some; the assay was immunoSEQ multiplex PCR. Of roughly 400,000 clones in the sample, approximately 92% were seen once. The source is a man aged 25-40 years who had recovered from COVID-19. Sequencing was performed on PBMCs or T cells enriched from blood (not recorded which).

The CDR3 loop is CASSHSAEGVPTGELFF. The CDR3 region has the DNA TGTGCCAGCAGCCACTCCGCAGAAGGGGTCCCCACCGGGGAGCTGTTTTTT. The genes are TRBV3-1 (or the pseudogene TRBV3-2) and TRBJ2-2, with a possible D match to TRBD1 (5 bases). Per the germline V gene, CDR1 is LGHDT and CDR2 is YNNKEL (reference sequence). V was cut by 3 bases and J by 4 bases, with 18 bases left in between. CDR3 size: 17 residues.